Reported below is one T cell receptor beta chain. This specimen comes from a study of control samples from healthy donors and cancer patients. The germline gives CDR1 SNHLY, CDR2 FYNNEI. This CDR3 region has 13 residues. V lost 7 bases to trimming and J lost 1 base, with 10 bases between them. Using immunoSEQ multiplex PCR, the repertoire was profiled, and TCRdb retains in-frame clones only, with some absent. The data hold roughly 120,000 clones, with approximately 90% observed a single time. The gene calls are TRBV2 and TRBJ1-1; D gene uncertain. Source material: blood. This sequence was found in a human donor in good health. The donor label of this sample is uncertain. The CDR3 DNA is TGTGCCAGCATGGGTCCAGAGAACACTGAAGCTTTCTTT. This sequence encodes CASMGPENTEAFF.